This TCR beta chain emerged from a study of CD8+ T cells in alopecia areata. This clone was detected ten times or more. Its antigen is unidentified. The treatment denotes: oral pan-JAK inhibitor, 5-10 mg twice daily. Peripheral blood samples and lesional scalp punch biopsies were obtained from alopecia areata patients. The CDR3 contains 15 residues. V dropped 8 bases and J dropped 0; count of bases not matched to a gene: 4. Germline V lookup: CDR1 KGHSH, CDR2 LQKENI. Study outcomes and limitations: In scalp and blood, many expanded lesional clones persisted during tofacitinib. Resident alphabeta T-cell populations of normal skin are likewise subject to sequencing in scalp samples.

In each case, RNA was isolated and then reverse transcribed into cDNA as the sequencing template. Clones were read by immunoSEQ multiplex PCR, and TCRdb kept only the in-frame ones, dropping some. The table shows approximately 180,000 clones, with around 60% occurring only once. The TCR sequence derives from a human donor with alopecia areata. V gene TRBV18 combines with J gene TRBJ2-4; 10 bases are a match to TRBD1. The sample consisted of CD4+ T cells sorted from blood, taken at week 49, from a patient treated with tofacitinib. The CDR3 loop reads CASEGTGVAKNIQYF. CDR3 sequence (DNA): TGTGCCAGCGAGGGGACAGGGGTAGCCAAAAACATTCAGTACTTC.